The rows below give T cell receptor beta chains drawn from one sample of a study of Graves' ophthalmopathy and Graves' hyperthyroidism. TCRdb re-derived calls from the multiplex PCR reads in MiXCR, one entry per CDR3 protein. The sample contains roughly 500,000 distinct CDR3 sequences, 13% to 15% of which appear only once. The sample comprised blood. The source of these receptors is a woman aged 25-40 years with Graves' ophthalmopathy. Each CDR3 is given without its conserved first and last residue. Each record gives: V gene, J gene, CDR3 protein.

TRBV7-6	TRBJ1-1	ASSLGQAGLGAEAF
TRBV7-2	TRBJ2-5	ASRSYGETQY
TRBV30	TRBJ2-5	AWSVTGTQY
TRBV12-5	TRBJ1-2	ASPGTPRDYGYT
TRBV6-1	TRBJ2-7	ASSGQAFPNIYEQY
TRBV4-1	TRBJ2-7	ASSPTGDSAYEQY
TRBV6-1	TRBJ2-4	ASSGIAGSGGNIQY
TRBV6-1	TRBJ1-5	ASTEGQGYQPQH
TRBV30	TRBJ2-5	AWSVRGAETQY
TRBV9	TRBJ2-5	ASSGSGGLETQY
TRBV6-2/TRBV6-3	TRBJ2-7	ASSYWGASYEQY
TRBV27	TRBJ1-1	ASSFRSPTDRLVHTEAF
TRBV6-1	TRBJ2-7	ASSLTNKREQY
TRBV28	TRBJ2-7	ASSFRGQGPYEQY
TRBV5-1	TRBJ1-2	ASSSGMEGYT
TRBV11-1	TRBJ1-5	ASSLAVGTGNQPQH
TRBV9	TRBJ2-2	TSSSGGSTGELF
TRBV2	TRBJ1-2	ASSEALQGFGYT
TRBV28	TRBJ1-2	ASSFGRPPNYGYT
TRBV7-2	TRBJ2-7	ASSSYRDEQY
TRBV6-1	TRBJ2-1	ASSEVGGSANEQF
TRBV6-2/TRBV6-3	TRBJ2-2	ASMRDRGSGELF
TRBV4-1	TRBJ2-4	ASSQDAALAASKNIQY
TRBV5-6	TRBJ1-2	ASSPYANYGYT
TRBV29-1	TRBJ2-4	SVVEGSLKNIQY
TRBV7-8	TRBJ2-7	ASSYSGGNYYEQY
TRBV6-5	TRBJ1-1	ASGRGNTEAF
TRBV18	TRBJ1-1	ASSRKVGGTEAC
TRBV28	TRBJ2-7	ASRPGQGYEQY
TRBV3-1	TRBJ2-5	ASSQDGLAGGPGGQETQY
TRBV28	TRBJ1-5	ASSLRLKSNQPQH
TRBV29-1	TRBJ2-7	SVEFPGEFYEQY
TRBV12-3/TRBV12-4	TRBJ1-2	ASRRSRVNYGYT
TRBV15	TRBJ1-1	ATSQTGRNTEAF
TRBV16	TRBJ1-1	ASSQSLPGNTEAF
TRBV6-1	TRBJ2-5	ASSPGPGMETQY
TRBV19	TRBJ2-4	ASSLDSLAKNIKY
TRBV27	TRBJ2-7	ASKPGGGTGYEQY
TRBV11-2	TRBJ2-7	ASSSLAGETYEQY
TRBV12-3/TRBV12-4	TRBJ1-2	ASSPDRGNGYT
TRBV12-3/TRBV12-4	TRBJ1-5	TSSLFDSPQPQH
TRBV12-3/TRBV12-4	TRBJ1-1	ASRRTGTMNTEAF
TRBV12-3/TRBV12-4	TRBJ1-2	ASSLRGGARFGSYYGYT
TRBV6-1	TRBJ1-5	ASSPGGARQPQH
TRBV5-1	TRBJ2-7	ASSLAGNEQY
TRBV3-1	TRBJ2-7	ASSLRREQY
TRBV28	TRBJ1-3	ASSFRRTTSGNTIY
TRBV28	TRBJ1-5	ASSPLRQPQH
TRBV6-2/TRBV6-3	TRBJ1-1	ASSQGGRTEAF
TRBV12-3/TRBV12-4	TRBJ2-2	ASSLESGELF
TRBV12-3/TRBV12-4	TRBJ2-7	ASSFAETYEQY
TRBV6-1	TRBJ1-5	ASSEGQFSNQPQH
TRBV6-1	TRBJ1-5	ASSEFGVGNQPQH
TRBV12-3/TRBV12-4	TRBJ2-1	ASSFLAGQIFSSYNEQF
TRBV6-1	TRBJ2-5	ASSGRQGLETQY
TRBV4-1	TRBJ2-4	ASSQEGSGSNIQY
TRBV2	TRBJ2-5	ASNPTSGGETQY
TRBV4-2	TRBJ2-7	ASSPMGGPESEQY
TRBV5-1	TRBJ2-2	ASSPLGSNTGELF